Here is one T cell receptor beta chain with its context. The antigen is not known. V lost 0 bases and J lost 2, with 6 bases in between. CDR3 length: 14 amino acids. Germline V gene sequence: CDR1 SGHDN, CDR2 FVKESK. Data came from immunoSEQ multiplex PCR; TCRdb stores just in-frame clones and leaves some out. The data hold about 150,000 clones, with around 91% observed a single time. The data originate from a study of T cell responses to AZD1222 COVID-19 vaccine. General study results and limits: The donor group comprised mostly white British people and more females; the analysis possibly underestimated clonal diversity. Vaccination with two AZD1222 doses was followed by a rise in Spike-specific TCR breadth and depth.

The input for sequencing was peripheral blood, taken on day 0 of AZD1222 vaccination. This TCR came from an adult in good health. The chain uses TRBV14 and TRBJ2-3; no clear D. This CDR3 is CASSQDRVTDTQYF. CDR3 nucleotide sequence: TGTGCCAGCAGCCAAGATCGGGTCACAGATACGCAGTATTTT.